This TCR beta chain was found in a study of OX40 agonist ivuxolimab in advanced cancers. Study-level background: Dose-escalation patients were diagnosed with hepatocellular carcinoma, melanoma, renal cell cancer or head and neck cancer. Participants averaged about 60 years of age (range about 23 to 79) and were 75% to 90% male. Study outcomes and limitations: Low normalized T-cell clonal expansion was also seen in some nonresponders. Clonal expansion from baseline to week 6 occurred in both CD4+ and CD8+ T cells.

Note on this clone: Its antigen remains unidentified.

Trimming removed 5 bases from V and 8 bases from J; junction bases left unmatched: 9. The CDR3 is made up of 14 amino acids. Germline CDR1 is SNHLY and CDR2 is FYNNEI. Profiling relied on immunoSEQ multiplex PCR, and the TCRdb table lists in-frame clones only, not all of them. This sample yields tens of thousands of clones, of which more than 85% are seen a single time; about 0.58% belongs to the top ten. The starting material was CD4+ or CD8+ T cells sorted from blood, obtained in a trial of the OX40 agonist ivuxolimab. The receptor comes from an adult with an advanced solid tumor such as melanoma, head and neck, liver or kidney cancer. The chain uses TRBV2 and TRBJ2-3; 8 bases line up with TRBD2. CDR3 in DNA: TGTGCCAGCAGTTTCTTAGCGGGATTAGCTACGCAGTATTTT. Residues: CASSFLAGLATQYF.